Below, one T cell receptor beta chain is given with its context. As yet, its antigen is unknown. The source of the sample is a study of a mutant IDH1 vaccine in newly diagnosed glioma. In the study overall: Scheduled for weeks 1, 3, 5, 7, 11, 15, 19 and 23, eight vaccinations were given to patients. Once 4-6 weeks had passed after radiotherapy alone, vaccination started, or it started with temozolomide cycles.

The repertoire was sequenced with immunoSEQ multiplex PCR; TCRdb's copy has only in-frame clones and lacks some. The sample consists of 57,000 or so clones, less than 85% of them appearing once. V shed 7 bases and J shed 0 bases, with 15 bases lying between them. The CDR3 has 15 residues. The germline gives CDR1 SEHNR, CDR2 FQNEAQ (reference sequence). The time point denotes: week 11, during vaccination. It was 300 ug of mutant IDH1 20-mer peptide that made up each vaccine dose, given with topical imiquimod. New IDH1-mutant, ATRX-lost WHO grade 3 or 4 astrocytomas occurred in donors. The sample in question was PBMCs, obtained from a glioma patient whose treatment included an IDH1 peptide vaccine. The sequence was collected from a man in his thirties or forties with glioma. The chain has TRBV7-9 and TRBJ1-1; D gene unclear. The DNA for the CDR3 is TGTGCCAGCAACAGCTATCCGACGATGAACACTGAAGCTTTCTTT. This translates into CASNSYPTMNTEAFF.